The clone carrying this TCR beta chain was counted a single time. This may be a read error, as it is one base from a much larger clone. This sample was taken from a study of low-dose radiotherapy and immunotherapy resistance in tumors. Deletions cut 4 bases from V and 10 bases from J, with 17 bases between. Germline lookup yields CDR1 LGHDT and CDR2 YNNKEL (reference sequence). The CDR3 length is 14 residues. The sample's time point: before trial treatment. Eligible patients had advanced solid tumors lacking tumor-infiltrating lymphocytes. TRAV- and TRBV-specific primers, spanning alpha and beta chains, primed first-strand cDNA. TCR amplification ran 15 to 25 PCR cycles using constant-region and V-primer adapter primers. TCRdb re-analysed the reads in MiXCR, keeping a single row per CDR3 protein. The sample holds 45,000 to 75,000 distinct CDR3 sequences; 20% to 25% are singletons and the top ten take roughly 5.6%.

V is TRBV3-1 and J is TRBJ2-1, with a weak D call TRBD2 (6 bases). Sequencing was performed on PBMCs, taken before treatment. The clonotype was recovered from a male donor with prostate cancer. CDR3 region: CASSPRGNFYEQFF. The CDR3 DNA follows: TGTGCCAGCAGCCCTCGGGGGAACTTCTACGAGCAGTTCTTC.